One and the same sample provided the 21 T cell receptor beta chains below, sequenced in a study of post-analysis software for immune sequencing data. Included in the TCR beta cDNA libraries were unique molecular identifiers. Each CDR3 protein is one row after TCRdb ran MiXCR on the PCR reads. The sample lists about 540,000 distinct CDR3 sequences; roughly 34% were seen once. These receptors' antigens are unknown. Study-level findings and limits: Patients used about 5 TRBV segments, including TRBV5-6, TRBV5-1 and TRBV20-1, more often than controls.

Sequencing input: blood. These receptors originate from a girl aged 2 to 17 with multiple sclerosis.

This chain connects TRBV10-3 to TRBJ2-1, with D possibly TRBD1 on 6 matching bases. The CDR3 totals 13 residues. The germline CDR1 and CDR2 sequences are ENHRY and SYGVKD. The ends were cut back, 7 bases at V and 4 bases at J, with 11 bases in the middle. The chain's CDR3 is CAITPDRYNEQFF. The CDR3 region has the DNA TGTGCCATCACTCCGGACAGATACAATGAGCAGTTCTTC.

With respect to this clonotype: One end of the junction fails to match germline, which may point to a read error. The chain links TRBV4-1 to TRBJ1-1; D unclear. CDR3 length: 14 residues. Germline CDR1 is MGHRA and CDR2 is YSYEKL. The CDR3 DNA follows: TGCGCCAGCAGCCAAGGAGGACCGAACACTGAGGCTTTCTTT. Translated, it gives CASSQGGPNTEAFF.

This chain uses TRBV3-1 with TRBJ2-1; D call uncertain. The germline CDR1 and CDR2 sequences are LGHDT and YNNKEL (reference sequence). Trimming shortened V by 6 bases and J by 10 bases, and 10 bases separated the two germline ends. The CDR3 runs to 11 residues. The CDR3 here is CASRGLDEQFF. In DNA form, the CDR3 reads TGTGCCAGCAGGGGTTTAGACGAGCAGTTCTTC.

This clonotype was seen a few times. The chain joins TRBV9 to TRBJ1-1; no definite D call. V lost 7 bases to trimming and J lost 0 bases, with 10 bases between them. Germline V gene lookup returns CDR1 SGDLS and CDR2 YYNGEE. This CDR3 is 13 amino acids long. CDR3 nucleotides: TGTGCCAGCGGGCGGCGGATGAACACTGAAGCTTTCTTT. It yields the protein CASGRRMNTEAFF.

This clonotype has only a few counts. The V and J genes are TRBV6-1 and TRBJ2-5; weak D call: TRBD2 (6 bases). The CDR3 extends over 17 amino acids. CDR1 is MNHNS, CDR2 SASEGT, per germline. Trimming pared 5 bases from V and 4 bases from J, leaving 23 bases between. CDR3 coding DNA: TGTGCCAGCAGTCCGCCGGGGTTGCGGGGTGTAAGAGAGACCCAGTACTTC. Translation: CASSPPGLRGVRETQYF.

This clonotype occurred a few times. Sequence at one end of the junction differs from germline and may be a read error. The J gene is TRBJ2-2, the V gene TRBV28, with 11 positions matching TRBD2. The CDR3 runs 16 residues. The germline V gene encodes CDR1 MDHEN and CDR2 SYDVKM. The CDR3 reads CASSLGGLAATGERFF. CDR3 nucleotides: TGTGCCAGCAGTTTAGGGGGACTAGCGGCGACCGGGGAGCGGTTTTTT.

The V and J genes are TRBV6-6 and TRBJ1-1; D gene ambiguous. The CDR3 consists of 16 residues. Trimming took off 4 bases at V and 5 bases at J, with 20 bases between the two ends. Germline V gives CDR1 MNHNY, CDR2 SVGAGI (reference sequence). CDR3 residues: CASSLLVESPGTEAFF. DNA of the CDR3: TGTGCCAGCAGTTTACTGGTGGAGTCTCCTGGGACTGAAGCTTTCTTT.

The CDR3 loop reads CASSPGTEFYEQYF. The CDR3 coding sequence is TGCGCCAGCAGCCCCGGGACGGAGTTCTACGAGCAGTACTTC. The genes are TRBV5-1 and TRBJ2-5; D is tentatively TRBD1 or TRBD2 (5 bases each). The J call may be in error: the DNA end matches TRBJ2-7 better. Germline V gene lookup returns CDR1 SGHRS and CDR2 YFSETQ. This CDR3 is built from 14 residues.

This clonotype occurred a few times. DNA of the CDR3: TGTGCCAGCAGCTTAAGGGCTAGCGGGGGGGCCAGTGAGCAGTTCTTC. It encodes CASSLRASGGASEQFF. The chain joins TRBV7-3 to TRBJ2-1, with 12 bases aligning to TRBD2. V was clipped by 1 base and J by 9 bases; unmatched bases: 7. The CDR3 is made up of 16 amino acids. CDR1 and CDR2 from the germline V gene are SGHTA and FQGTGA.

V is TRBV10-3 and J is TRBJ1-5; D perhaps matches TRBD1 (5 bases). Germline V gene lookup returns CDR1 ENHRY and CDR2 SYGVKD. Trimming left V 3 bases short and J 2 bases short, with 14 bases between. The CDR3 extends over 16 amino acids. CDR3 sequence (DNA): TGTGCCATCAGTGATGAAACAGGTAGGGGCAATCAGCCCCAGCATTTT. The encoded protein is CAISDETGRGNQPQHF.

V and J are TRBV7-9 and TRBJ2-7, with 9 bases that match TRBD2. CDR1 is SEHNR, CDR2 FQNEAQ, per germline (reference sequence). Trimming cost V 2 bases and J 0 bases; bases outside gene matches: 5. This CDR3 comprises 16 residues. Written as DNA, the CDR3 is TGTGCCAGCAGCTTAAAGCTAGCGGGGAGCTCCTACGAGCAGTACTTC. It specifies CASSLKLAGSSYEQYF.

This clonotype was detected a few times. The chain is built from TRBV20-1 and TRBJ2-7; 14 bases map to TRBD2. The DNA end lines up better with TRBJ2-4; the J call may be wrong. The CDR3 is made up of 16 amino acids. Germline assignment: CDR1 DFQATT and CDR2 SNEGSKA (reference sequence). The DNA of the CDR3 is TGCAGTGCTCCCGGGACTAGCGGGGGTTATGGAAACATTCAGTACTTC. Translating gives CSAPGTSGGYGNIQYF.

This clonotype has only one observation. CDR3 sequence (DNA): TGTGCCAGCAGTTTCCTAAACTATGGCTACACCTTC. Amino acids: CASSFLNYGYTF. The J gene is TRBJ1-2, the V gene TRBV12-3 or TRBV12-4; D not resolved. The CDR3 runs to 12 residues. V shed 3 bases and J shed 2 bases, with 4 bases lying between them.

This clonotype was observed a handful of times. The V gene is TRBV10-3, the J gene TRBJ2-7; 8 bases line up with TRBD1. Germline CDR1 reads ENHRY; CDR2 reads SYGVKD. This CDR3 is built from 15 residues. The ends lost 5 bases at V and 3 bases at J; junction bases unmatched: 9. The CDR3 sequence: CAISWGQEAGYEQYF. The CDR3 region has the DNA TGTGCCATCAGTTGGGGACAGGAAGCGGGCTACGAGCAGTACTTC.

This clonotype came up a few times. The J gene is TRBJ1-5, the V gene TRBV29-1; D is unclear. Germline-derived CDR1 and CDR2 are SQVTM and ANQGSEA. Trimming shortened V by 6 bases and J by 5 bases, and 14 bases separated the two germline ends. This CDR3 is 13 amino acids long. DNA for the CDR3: TGCAGCGTAGCCAAAGGAATCGATCAGCCCCAGCATTTT. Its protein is CSVAKGIDQPQHF.

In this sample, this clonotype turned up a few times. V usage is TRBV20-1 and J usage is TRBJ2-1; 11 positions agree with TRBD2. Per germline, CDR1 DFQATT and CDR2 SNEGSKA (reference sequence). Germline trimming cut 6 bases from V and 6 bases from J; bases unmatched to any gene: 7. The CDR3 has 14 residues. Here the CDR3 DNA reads TGCAGTGCGATAGCGGGGGGGCGTCTCAATGAGCAGTTCTTC. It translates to CSAIAGGRLNEQFF.

The CDR3 is CSVGGLRSGNSGELFF. CDR3 sequence (DNA): TGCAGCGTCGGGGGACTAAGGAGCGGTAACTCCGGGGAGCTGTTTTTT. The chain recombines TRBV29-1 with TRBJ2-2, with 7 bases aligning to TRBD2. Trimming at V came to 6 bases and at J to 6 bases, leaving 16 bases not matched to a gene. Germline CDR1 is SQVTM and CDR2 is ANQGSEA. This CDR3 region has 16 residues.

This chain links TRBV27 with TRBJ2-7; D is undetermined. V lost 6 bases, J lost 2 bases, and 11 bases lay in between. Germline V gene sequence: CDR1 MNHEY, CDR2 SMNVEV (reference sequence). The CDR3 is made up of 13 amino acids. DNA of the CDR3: TGTGCCAGCAGCCAATCGGTCCCCTACGAGCAGTACTTC. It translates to CASSQSVPYEQYF.

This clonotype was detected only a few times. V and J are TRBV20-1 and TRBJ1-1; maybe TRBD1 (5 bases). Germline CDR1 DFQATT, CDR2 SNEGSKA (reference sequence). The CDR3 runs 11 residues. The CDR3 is CSRTMNTEAFF. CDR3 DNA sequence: TGCAGCAGGACAATGAACACTGAAGCTTTCTTT.

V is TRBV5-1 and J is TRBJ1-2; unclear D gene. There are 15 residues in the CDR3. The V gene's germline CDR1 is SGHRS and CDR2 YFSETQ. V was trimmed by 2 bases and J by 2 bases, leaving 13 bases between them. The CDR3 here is CASSFAGLGNYGYTF. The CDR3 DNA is TGCGCCAGCAGCTTTGCCGGGTTGGGGAACTATGGCTACACCTTC.

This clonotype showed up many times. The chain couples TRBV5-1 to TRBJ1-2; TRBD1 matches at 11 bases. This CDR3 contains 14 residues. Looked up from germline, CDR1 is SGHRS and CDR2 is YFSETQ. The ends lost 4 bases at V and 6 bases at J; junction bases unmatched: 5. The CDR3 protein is CASSTDRGQNGYTF. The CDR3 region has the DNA TGCGCCAGCAGCACGGACAGGGGGCAGAATGGCTACACCTTC. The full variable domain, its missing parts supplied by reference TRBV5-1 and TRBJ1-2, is KAGVTQTPRYLIKTRGQQVTLSCSPISGHRSVSWYQQTPGQGLQFLFEYFSETQRNKGNFPGRFSGRQFSNSRSEMNVSTLELGDSALYLCASSTDRGQNGYTFGSGTRLTVV.